In its sample, the clone carrying this T cell receptor (beta chain) was seen a few times. These data originate in a study of blood T cell repertoires in COVID-19. The CDR3 runs to 14 residues. The germline V gene encodes CDR1 MNHEY and CDR2 SVGAGI. Trimming cost V 6 bases and J 0 bases, with 11 bases left between them. Generated by immunoSEQ multiplex PCR, the TCRdb table keeps only in-frame clones and is missing some. The table shows some 220,000 clones, with 85% to 90% occurring only once. Sequenced input: PBMCs or T cells enriched from blood (not recorded which). V and J are TRBV6-5 and TRBJ1-1, with D uncertain. The origin of this receptor is a woman in her forties or fifties in a cohort exposed to, infected with or recovered from COVID-19 (not recorded which). Here the CDR3 reads CASRRTGMNTEAFF. The DNA for the CDR3 is TGTGCCAGCAGAAGGACGGGGATGAACACTGAAGCTTTCTTT.